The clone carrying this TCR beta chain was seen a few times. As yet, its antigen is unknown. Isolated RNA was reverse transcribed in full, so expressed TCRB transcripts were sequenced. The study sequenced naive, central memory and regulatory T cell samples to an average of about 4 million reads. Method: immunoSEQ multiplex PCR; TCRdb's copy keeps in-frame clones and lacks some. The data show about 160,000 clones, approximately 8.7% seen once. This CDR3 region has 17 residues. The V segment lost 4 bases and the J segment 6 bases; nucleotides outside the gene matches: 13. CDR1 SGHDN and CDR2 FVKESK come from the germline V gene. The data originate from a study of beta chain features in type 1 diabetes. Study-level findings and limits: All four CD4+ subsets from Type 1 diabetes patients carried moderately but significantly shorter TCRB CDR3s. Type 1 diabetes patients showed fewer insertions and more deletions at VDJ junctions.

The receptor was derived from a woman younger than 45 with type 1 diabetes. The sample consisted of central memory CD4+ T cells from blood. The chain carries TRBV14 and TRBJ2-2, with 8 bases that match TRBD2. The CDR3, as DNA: TGTGCCAGCAGCCTAAGATATACAGCGGGAGACTCCGGGGAGCTGTTTTTT. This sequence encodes CASSLRYTAGDSGELFF.